This TCR beta chain was found in a study of shared clonotypes between healthy human individuals. Using immunoSEQ multiplex PCR, the repertoire was profiled, and TCRdb retains in-frame clones only, with some absent. Of roughly 500,000 clones in the sample, about 96% are singletons; the top ten hold about 0.064%. Findings and limits, study-wide: Donor clonotype sharing was expected to depend on sequencing depth. Researchers sampled blood only, noting tissue repertoires likely differ.

V dropped 10 bases and J dropped 2 bases, with 13 bases sitting between them. This CDR3 is built from 13 residues. CDR1 MDHEN and CDR2 SYDVKM come from the germline V gene. Note on this clone: The target antigen is unknown.

The clonotype was recovered from a woman in her thirties in good health. The chain joins TRBV28 to TRBJ2-3; either TRBD1 or TRBD2 may supply D (5 bases each). The specimen was naive CD4+ T cells sorted from blood. Subset of the sample: CD45RA+ positively selected. CDR3 region: CATGSDLTDTQYF. In DNA form, the CDR3 reads TGTGCCACAGGGAGCGACCTCACAGATACGCAGTATTTT.